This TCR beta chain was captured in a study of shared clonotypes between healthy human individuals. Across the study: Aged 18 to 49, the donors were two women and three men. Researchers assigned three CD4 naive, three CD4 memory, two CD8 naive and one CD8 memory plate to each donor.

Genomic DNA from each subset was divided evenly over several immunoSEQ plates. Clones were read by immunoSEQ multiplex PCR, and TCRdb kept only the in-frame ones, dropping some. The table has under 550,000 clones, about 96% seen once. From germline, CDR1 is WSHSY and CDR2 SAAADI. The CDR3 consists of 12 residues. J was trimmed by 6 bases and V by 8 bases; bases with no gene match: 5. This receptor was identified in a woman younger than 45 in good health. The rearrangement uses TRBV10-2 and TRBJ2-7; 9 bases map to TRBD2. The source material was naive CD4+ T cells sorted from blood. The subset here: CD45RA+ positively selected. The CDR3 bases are TGCGCCAGCGGGACTAGCTGGGGCGAGCAGTACTTC. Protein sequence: CASGTSWGEQYF.